This T cell receptor beta chain comes out of a study of vaccination and CD4 T cells after COVID-19 (dated by TCRdb to 2022 to 2024). In the study overall: Convalescent patients had a positive SARS-CoV-2 result on nasal swab PCR, and of these patients, several had mild disease and one had severe disease. Post-COVID blood samples from convalescent patients were collected a median of about 100 days after diagnosis, with a range of 35 to 161 days. For stimulating the cultures, overlapping spike peptide pools were used, derived from SARS-CoV-2 as well as from the common cold coronaviruses HCoV-NL63, HCoV-OC43 and HCoV-229E. As controls, cultures received a CEFX viral epitope pool (the positive control), an HIV-1 Nef peptide pool (the negative control), or no peptide at all. The convalescent cohort included six males and four females, with two Hispanic individuals, seven Caucasians, two Asians and one multiracial person. In fewer than 12 COVID-19 convalescent patients and 4 infection-naive healthy vaccine recipients, researchers compared the spike-specific CD4+ TCR repertoire from before mRNA vaccination with the repertoire from after. The time from the second vaccine dose to post-vaccine blood sampling had a median of roughly 70 days and ranged from about 14 to 241 days. Participants got two doses of the Pfizer-BioNTech BNT162b2 vaccine (n=8) or two doses of the Moderna mRNA-1273 vaccine (n=2).

To note about this clonotype: Its antigen has not been determined. Per-base qualities were not stored, and no clone one base away is much larger.

Broad study findings and their caveats: In convalescent patients, a median 86.3% of post-vaccine SARS-CoV-2-reactive clones were detected only after vaccination, suggesting vaccine-specific priming. Of the vaccine-specific clones in convalescent patients, 304 of 307, or nearly all, reacted only to SARS-CoV-2 spike and did not cross-react with common cold coronaviruses. The study included relatively few convalescent patients and did not analyze early timepoints after natural infection. The median number of SARS-CoV-2-reactive clonotypes rose from 20 to 25 after infection to roughly 40 after vaccination, but the change was not significant.

The sample's treatment or condition label, decoded: approximately 9-day PBMC culture with coronavirus spike peptide pools or control peptides (ViraFEST assay). The ViraFEST assay was used in the study, in which antigen-specific T cells were expanded with peptide pools and expanded clonotypes were subsequently identified by TCR sequencing. Positive SARS-CoV-2 PCR tests in the convalescent patients dated from March to December 2020, before Alpha, Beta and Delta variants emerged in the United States. About 2 million PBMCs per well were cultured in IMDM with roughly 5.5% human AB serum and 9 to 10 IU/ml IL-2, plus 10 ug/ml peptide pools. Half of the culture medium was replaced with fresh IL-2-containing medium on days 3 and 7. After 9 to 11 days of culture, CD4+ T cells were isolated by negative selection with the EasySep CD4+ T cell isolation kit. Ficoll-Paque Plus gradient centrifugation was used to isolate PBMCs from whole blood, and the isolated PBMCs were then either used fresh or cryopreserved at -140C. In general, triplicate wells were set up for every culture condition.

CDR3 length: 14 amino acids, cysteine to phenylalanine. Only the CDR3 DNA stays, 42 bases, in frame from base 1. For CDR1 and CDR2, the germline V gene lists SGHAT and FQNNGV. Between the V and J ends, shortened by 4 bases and 7 bases respectively, the junction contains 13 bases. Library generation was performed with PCR. DNA from cultured CD4+ T cells was subjected to TCR sequencing with the Oncomine TCR Beta short-read assay at the Johns Hopkins FTIC core. Genomic DNA was extracted from the cultured CD4+ T cells with the QIAamp micro DNA kit. Oncomine TCR Beta libraries made from cultured CD4+ T cells were pooled using unique dual indexes and sequenced on an Illumina iSeq 100. Per the source publication's procedure: Non-productive sequences were removed, and CDR3s that did not start with C, did not end with F or W, or were shorter than 7 amino acids were discarded. Antigen-specific clonotypes were identified with the MANAFEST web application by comparing peptide-stimulated wells with reference and other culture wells. An FDR below 0.05, an odds ratio above 5, and a productive frequency above 0.1% in at least two of three replicate wells were required for clones to be considered positive. Clonotypes that were significantly expanded in both SARS-CoV-2 spike wells and at least one common cold coronavirus spike condition were defined as cross-reactive. CDR3 homology was assessed with Levenshtein distances (stringdist) and unrooted phylogenetic trees (ape) in R version 3.6.1. The public reads were reanalyzed by TCRdb: fastp trimming at Q25, MiXCR alignment, in-frame beta chains only. Entries that share a CDR3 protein sequence are merged under the most common genes and DNA. The V and J calls follow TCRdb's processing rather than the paper's. The table for this sample lists about 5,100 distinct CDR3 sequences; around 43% of them were counted only once. The ten largest clones add up to roughly 63% of the sample.

The sequenced sample was CD4+ T cells from blood, cultured in vitro. The receptor chain draws on TRBV11-2 and TRBJ1-4; the D region possibly corresponds to TRBD1 (5 bases align). This TCR was recovered from a human donor who had recovered from COVID-19. The sequenced DNA: TGTGCCAGCAGCTCCCTACGGGACGGTGAAAAACTGTTTTTT. Translated, it gives CASSSLRDGEKLFF.